What follows describes a single T cell receptor beta chain. Original handling: Amplifying reference gene primers gave estimates of nucleated cell counts. The assay was immunoSEQ multiplex PCR, and TCRdb's table has in-frame clones only and misses some. That table furnishes V, J and clone size, whereas the DNA furnished D and trimming. The sample carries around 150,000 clones, 70% to 85% recorded once. This entry belongs to a study of blood T cell repertoires in COVID-19. Study at large: The origin of the acute and convalescent COVID-19 samples was the United States, Italy and Spain. T cells, B-cell-depleted T cells, or PBMCs supplied cDNA or gDNA.

The CDR3 length is 15 residues. Germline-derived CDR1 and CDR2 are LNHNV and YYDKDF (reference sequence). Trimming stripped 1 base from V and 4 bases from J, with 11 bases between. The TCR sequence derives from a woman older than 75 with acute or convalescent COVID-19. V gene TRBV15 combines with J gene TRBJ2-1, with D perhaps matching TRBD1 (5 bases). Sequenced sample: peripheral blood. As DNA, the CDR3 is TGTGCCACCAGCAGAGGGCTTGGGGCATACAATGAGCAGTTCTTC. Translated, it gives CATSRGLGAYNEQFF.